Below, 12 T cell receptor beta chains from the same sample are listed, as sequenced in a study of CD8 T cells in Susac syndrome. With random hexamers, 0.5 to 1 ug RNA was reverse transcribed. TCRdb itself ran the immunoSEQ multiplex PCR reads through MiXCR, one entry per CDR3 protein. The data contain about 200,000 distinct CDR3 sequences, roughly 95% of them singletons. Sequencing used CD4+ T cells from PBMCs. The receptors originated from a human donor in good health.

The V call is TRBV24-1, the J call TRBJ2-5; D is possibly TRBD2 (7 bases). The CDR3 is 14 amino acids. Germline assignment: CDR1 KGHDR and CDR2 SFDVKD. Trimming stripped 3 bases from V and 5 bases from J, with 12 bases between. The CDR3 bases are TGTGCCACCAGTGATCCAGGGGAGGGGGAGACCCAGTACTTC. It specifies CATSDPGEGETQYF.

The chain joins TRBV18 to TRBJ2-5; no clear D. Germline assignment: CDR1 KGHSH and CDR2 LQKENI. The CDR3 sequence is 13 residues long. Trimming removed 2 bases from V and 4 bases from J, with 8 bases in between. DNA of the CDR3: TGTGCCAGCTCACCAGATTTCACAGAGACCCAGTACTTC. Its protein product is CASSPDFTETQYF.

The V and J genes are TRBV20-1 and TRBJ2-5, with 10 bases matching TRBD1. The CDR3 runs to 14 residues. Trimming cost V 6 bases and J 7 bases; bases outside gene matches: 11. Germline CDR1 reads DFQATT; CDR2 reads SNEGSKA (reference sequence). The CDR3 loop is CSAVPGQGLGTQYF. For the CDR3, the DNA is TGCAGTGCAGTCCCGGGACAGGGGTTGGGGACCCAGTACTTC.

This chain uses TRBV11-2 with TRBJ1-1; the D gene is possibly TRBD1 (5 bases). The germline gives CDR1 SGHAT, CDR2 FQNNGV. The CDR3 loop spans 15 amino acids. Trimming left V 7 bases short and J 0 bases short, with 15 bases between. CDR3 nucleotide sequence: TGTGCCAGCACTGGGTCGGGGGGTATGAACACTGAAGCTTTCTTT. Its protein product is CASTGSGGMNTEAFF.

The CDR3 DNA reads TGCGCCAGCAGCCTCCCGTCTCCTGGGACGAACAATGAGCAGTTCTTC. It codes for CASSLPSPGTNNEQFF. This sequence joins TRBV5-1 and TRBJ2-1; D tentatively reads TRBD1 or TRBD2 (5 bases each). The ends were cut back, 4 bases at V and 5 bases at J, with 19 bases in the middle. The CDR3 extends over 16 amino acids. Per the germline V gene, CDR1 is SGHRS and CDR2 is YFSETQ.

J is TRBJ1-1 and V is TRBV3-1, with D tentatively TRBD1 (5 bases). The V gene's germline CDR1 is LGHDT and CDR2 YNNKEL (reference sequence). This CDR3 is 13 amino acids long. The germline V and J ends were trimmed by 3 bases and 0 bases, with 5 bases remaining between them. CDR3 loop: CASSQTVNTEAFF. The DNA for the CDR3 is TGTGCCAGCAGCCAGACAGTGAACACTGAAGCTTTCTTT. Looking up the rest from reference TRBV3-1 and TRBJ1-1 gives the full variable domain: DTAVSQTPKYLVTQMGNDKSIKCEQNLGHDTMYWYKQDSKKFLKIMFSYNNKELIINETVPNRFSPKSPDKAHLNLHINSLELGDSAVYFCASSQTVNTEAFFGQGTRLTVV.

V is TRBV4-1 and J is TRBJ1-2; no definite D call. CDR3 length equals 14 residues. The germline V and J ends were trimmed by 0 bases and 2 bases, with 7 bases remaining between them. Germline assignment: CDR1 MGHRA and CDR2 YSYEKL. The CDR3 coding sequence is TGCGCCAGCAGCCAAGATCCCTCGAACTATGGCTACACCTTC. Protein product: CASSQDPSNYGYTF.

The chain joins TRBV29-1 to TRBJ1-2, with D unclear. The CDR3 contains 14 residues. V lost 7 bases and J 0 bases, leaving 15 bases between the germline ends. Germline CDR1 SQVTM, CDR2 ANQGSEA. The CDR3 sequence is CSAGETGANYGYTF. In nucleotides, the CDR3 is TGCAGCGCTGGAGAGACGGGAGCTAACTATGGCTACACCTTC.

This chain links TRBV5-4 with TRBJ1-2; unclear D gene. The CDR3 runs to 15 residues. Germline V gives CDR1 SGHNT, CDR2 YYREEE (reference sequence). Deletions cut 0 bases from V and 4 bases from J, with 13 bases between. CDR3 bases: TGTGCCAGCAGCTTGGCTCTTACAGCCACCTATGGCTACACCTTC. Translating gives CASSLALTATYGYTF. Supplemented by reference TRBV5-4 and TRBJ1-2, the full variable domain reads ETGVTQSPTHLIKTRGQQVTLRCSSQSGHNTVSWYQQALGQGPQFIFQYYREEENGRGNFPPRFSGLQFPNYSSELNVNALELDDSALYLCASSLALTATYGYTFGSGTRLTVV.

J is TRBJ2-7 and V is TRBV29-1; weak D call: TRBD1 (6 bases). The V gene's germline CDR1 is SQVTM and CDR2 ANQGSEA. Between the trimmed V and J ends, which lost 4 bases and 0 bases, there was a span of 10 bases. The CDR3 runs 13 residues. As DNA, the CDR3 is TGCAGCGTTGGCAGGGGCGGCTCCTACGAGCAGTACTTC. This sequence encodes CSVGRGGSYEQYF.

This chain links TRBV3-1 with TRBJ1-5; no clear D. The V gene lost 0 bases and the J gene lost 7 bases, with 7 bases spanning the gap. Germline-derived CDR1 and CDR2 are LGHDT and YNNKEL (reference sequence). CDR3 length: 13 amino acids. The CDR3 region is CASSQDPRQPQHF. The CDR3 coding sequence is TGTGCCAGCAGCCAAGATCCGCGACAGCCCCAGCATTTT.

This chain joins TRBV29-1 and TRBJ1-5, with 7 bases lining up with TRBD1. CDR1 and CDR2 (germline): SQVTM, ANQGSEA. Germline trimming cut 3 bases from V and 2 bases from J; bases unmatched to any gene: 1. The CDR3 is 13 residues long. In DNA form, the CDR3 reads TGCAGCGTTGATCAGGGGGGCAATCAGCCCCAGCATTTT. This codes for CSVDQGGNQPQHF.